Each of the 2 T cell receptor beta chains below was sequenced from the same sample in a study of T cell clonality in common variable immunodeficiency. Clones were sequenced by immunoSEQ multiplex PCR, and TCRdb holds only the in-frame ones, with some missing. The sample holds around 50,000 clones, and no clone turns up only once. Material for sequencing was peripheral blood mononuclear cells. The source of these receptors is a person between 18 and 69 years old in good health.

This clone was counted at least ten times. Incomplete CDR3 DNA: TGTGCCAGCAGCCAAGGCCCCAGGGCTGATAATTCACCA. It encodes CASSQGPRADNSP. The complete CDR3 reads CASSQGPRADNSPLFF. The chain carries TRBV4-2 and TRBJ1-4, with D perhaps matching TRBD1 (5 bases). Read sequence stops 3 residues before the CDR3 end, and the germline J gene provides the missing end. The germline V gene encodes CDR1 LGHNA and CDR2 YNFKEQ. CDR3 length equals 16 residues.

This clone was recorded at least ten times. The missing CDR3 end, 3 residues past where the read stops, is filled in from the germline J gene. Other DNA sequences in the sample encode the same CDR3. This chain uses TRBV14 with TRBJ2-2; a weak D match, TRBD1 (5 bases). V dropped 3 bases and J dropped 6 bases, with 8 bases sitting between them. Germline V lookup: CDR1 SGHDN, CDR2 FVKESK. The CDR3 has 13 residues. The sequenced CDR3 bases are TGTGCCAGCAGCCATCTGGGGCCCGGGGAG. This codes for CASSHLGPGE. The full CDR3 reads CASSHLGPGELFF.